One T cell receptor (beta chain) is described in this entry. Its antigen is not known. A much larger clone sits a single nucleotide away, making a read error possible. The sample has other DNA sequences that encode this CDR3 too. TCRdb's copy holds only in-frame clones and misses some; the assay was immunoSEQ multiplex PCR. There are some 2 million clones in the sample; 85% to 95% occur only once, and 0.13% lies in the top ten. The CDR3 runs to 12 residues. Trimming took 1 base from V and 3 from J, leaving 4 bases between them. Germline CDR1 and CDR2: SEHNR and FQNEAQ (reference sequence). This sample was taken from a study of shared clonotypes between healthy human individuals. Study-wide findings and caveats: Clonotypes which were not shared had lower generation probabilities than clonotypes that all four donors shared. Larger richness was generally estimated for naive than memory subsets. Across a handful of donors, naive CD4 shared around 5.4%, naive CD8 around 3.5%, memory CD4 2% to 2.5%, memory CD8 about 0.4%.

This chain links TRBV7-9 with TRBJ2-7, with no clear D. The TCR sequence derives from a man aged 18 to 29 in good health. The source material was naive CD4+ T cells sorted from blood. The subset is: CD45RA+ positively selected. DNA of the CDR3: TGTGCCAGCAGCTTAGGGCGCTACGAGCAGTACTTC. Its translation: CASSLGRYEQYF.